The 20 T cell receptor beta chains given below trace back to one sample, sequenced in a study of T cell clonotyping in hematopoietic cell transplantation. Sequencing was performed with immunoSEQ multiplex PCR; in TCRdb, only in-frame clones are kept and a portion is missing. This table holds tens of thousands of clones, 90% to 96% found once. Time point described: recipient sample about 28 days before transplant, after cytoreduction. The input for sequencing was peripheral blood mononuclear cells, taken before stem cell transplant. The source is a woman in her forties or fifties with acute myeloid leukemia. Some clones in this sample may be carry-over from other donors' samples.

The chain joins TRBV7-8 to TRBJ1-4; perhaps TRBD1 as D (6 bases). V lost 0 bases and J 6 bases, leaving 11 bases between the germline ends. The V gene's germline CDR1 is SGHVS and CDR2 FQNEAQ. The CDR3 consists of 15 residues. DNA of the CDR3: TGTGCCAGCAGCTTAGCTGAGGGGGATTATGAAAAACTGTTTTTT. Its protein product is CASSLAEGDYEKLFF.

The chain employs TRBV6-5 and TRBJ1-2, with D possibly being TRBD1 (5 bases). Between the trimmed V and J ends, which lost 5 bases and 3 bases, there was a span of 10 bases. The germline gives CDR1 MNHEY, CDR2 SVGAGI. The CDR3 is 13 residues long. The CDR3 reads CASSLDSYYGYTF. CDR3 DNA: TGTGCCAGCAGTCTTGACAGCTACTATGGCTACACCTTC.

CDR3 amino acids: CASSSRNRGLVTDSGNTIYF. CDR3 sequence (DNA): TGTGCCAGCAGTTCGCGAAACAGGGGTCTCGTAACCGACTCTGGAAACACCATATATTTT. This chain uses TRBV28 with TRBJ1-3; 7 bases map to TRBD1. Germline values: CDR1 MDHEN, CDR2 SYDVKM. Trimming at V came to 4 bases and at J to 0 bases, leaving 18 bases not matched to a gene. The CDR3 is 20 residues long.

The chain uses TRBV7-9 and TRBJ2-7, with D possibly TRBD1 on 5 matching bases. The ends were cut back, 5 bases at V and 5 bases at J, with 13 bases in the middle. This CDR3 comprises 13 residues. Germline assignment: CDR1 SEHNR and CDR2 FQNEAQ (reference sequence). The CDR3 here is CASSPTQGNEQYF. Written as DNA, the CDR3 is TGTGCCAGCAGCCCGACTCAGGGTAACGAGCAGTACTTC.

The chain joins TRBV7-9 to TRBJ1-3; no definite D call. Deletions cut 5 bases from V and 0 bases from J, with 11 bases between. The CDR3 runs to 15 residues. Looked up from germline, CDR1 is SEHNR and CDR2 is FQNEAQ (reference sequence). The CDR3 protein is CASSTGPSSGNTIYF. CDR3 nucleotide sequence: TGTGCCAGCAGCACTGGGCCTTCCTCTGGAAACACCATATATTTT.

The chain recombines TRBV6-1 with TRBJ2-3; D gene ambiguous. The CDR3 extends over 16 amino acids. Trimming shortened V by 0 bases and J by 6 bases, and 16 bases separated the two germline ends. Germline V gene sequence: CDR1 MNHNS, CDR2 SASEGT. DNA for the CDR3: TGTGCCAGCAGTGAAGCAACCGGACCCATATACGATACGCAGTATTTT. It encodes CASSEATGPIYDTQYF.

The chain is built from TRBV2 and TRBJ2-1; D unresolved. The CDR3 covers 14 residues. Between the trimmed V and J ends, which lost 5 bases and 0 bases, there was a span of 8 bases. CDR1 is SNHLY and CDR2 is FYNNEI in the germline V gene. In nucleotides, the CDR3 is TGTGCCAGCAGTTCGCGGAGCTCCTACAATGAGCAGTTCTTC. It yields the protein CASSSRSSYNEQFF.

The table lists this clone with a count of one. The chain has TRBV2 and TRBJ2-5; a weak D match, TRBD2 (6 bases). CDR3 length: 15 amino acids. The germline V and J ends were trimmed by 6 bases and 4 bases, with 18 bases remaining between them. Germline CDR1 is SNHLY and CDR2 is FYNNEI. CDR3 bases: TGTGCCAGCAGGAGGGAGACTAGTTGGGGAGAGACCCAGTACTTC. Translation: CASRRETSWGETQYF.

V usage is TRBV29-1 and J usage is TRBJ1-2; possible D gene TRBD1, 5 bases. CDR1 SQVTM and CDR2 ANQGSEA come from the germline V gene. Trimming shortened V by 5 bases and J by 5 bases, and 9 bases separated the two germline ends. The CDR3 length is 11 residues. This CDR3 reads CSVLAGYGYTF. CDR3 DNA: TGCAGCGTTCTTGCAGGGTATGGCTACACCTTC.

The chain joins TRBV7-8 to TRBJ2-1; D is uncertain. V gave up 4 bases and J gave up 3 bases, with 10 bases separating them. The CDR3 spans 14 residues. From germline, CDR1 is SGHVS and CDR2 FQNEAQ. In nucleotides, the CDR3 is TGTGCCAGCAGCTCCTCGCAGGTCTACAATGAGCAGTTCTTC. This translates into CASSSSQVYNEQFF.

This sequence joins TRBV14 and TRBJ1-2; 7 bases fit TRBD1. Trimming removed 4 bases from V and 0 bases from J; junction bases left unmatched: 11. The CDR3 totals 17 residues. Germline V CDR1 and CDR2: SGHDN, FVKESK. CDR3 in DNA: TGTGCCAGCAGCCCCCGGGACAGAAGTATAGCTAACTATGGCTACACCTTC. It yields the protein CASSPRDRSIANYGYTF.

CDR3 nucleotide sequence: TGTGCCACCAGCAGGGGGACATCCTACTCCTACGAGCAGTACTTC. Protein: CATSRGTSYSYEQYF. The genes are TRBV15 and TRBJ2-7, with a tentative D call TRBD1 (6 bases). CDR1 and CDR2 from the germline V gene are LNHNV and YYDKDF (reference sequence). V was trimmed by 3 bases and J by 0 bases, leaving 12 bases between them. The CDR3 is 15 amino acids.

This sequence joins TRBV19 and TRBJ1-6; 8 nucleotides agree with TRBD1. This CDR3 is 14 amino acids long. CDR1 is LNHDA and CDR2 is SQIVND in the germline V gene (reference sequence). V was pared by 2 bases and J by 9 bases, with 3 bases of the junction left unmatched. CDR3 bases: TGTGCCAGTAGTATACCAGGGGGCATTTCACCCCTCCACTTT. Its protein product is CASSIPGGISPLHF.

V and J are TRBV7-2 and TRBJ1-2; 8 bases map to TRBD1. The V gene end was trimmed by 5 bases and the J gene end by 8 bases; junction bases not matched to a gene: 4. The CDR3 is made up of 12 amino acids. Germline assignment: CDR1 SGHTA and CDR2 FQGNSA. CDR3 sequence: CASSPDRVGYTF. DNA of the CDR3: TGTGCCAGCAGCCCGGACAGGGTGGGCTACACCTTC.

The rearrangement links TRBV30 to TRBJ1-4, with a weak D call TRBD1 (6 bases). Trimming took 3 bases from V and 7 from J, leaving 12 bases between them. This CDR3 region has 13 residues. Germline CDR1 reads GTSNPN; CDR2 reads SVGIG (reference sequence). CDR3 nucleotide sequence: TGTGCCTGGAGCCGGGCAGGGGTTGAAAAACTGTTTTTT. Translation gives CAWSRAGVEKLFF.

The chain recombines TRBV5-1 with TRBJ1-1, with 9 bases that match TRBD1. The CDR3 is made up of 14 amino acids. CDR1 is SGHRS, CDR2 YFSETQ, per germline. J gave up 10 bases and V 4 bases, and 11 bases lay outside the gene matches. DNA of the CDR3: TGCGCCAGCAGCCCAGTCCCGGGACAGGGACCAGCTTTCTTT. Protein: CASSPVPGQGPAFF.

The chain recombines TRBV30 with TRBJ2-5; D gene uncertain. CDR1 is GTSNPN, CDR2 SVGIG, per germline (reference sequence). The ends were cut back, 0 bases at V and 3 bases at J, with 5 bases in the middle. The CDR3 has 12 residues. DNA for the CDR3: TGTGCCTGGAGTGTCAGTGAAGAGACCCAGTACTTC. Its protein is CAWSVSEETQYF.

The J gene is TRBJ1-2, the V gene TRBV4-1, with D unclear. The CDR3 totals 15 residues. The germline V and J ends were trimmed by 1 base and 0 bases, with 9 bases remaining between them. CDR1 MGHRA and CDR2 YSYEKL come from the germline V gene. The CDR3: CASSQVAESNYGYTF. As DNA, the CDR3 is TGCGCCAGCAGCCAAGTCGCGGAATCTAACTATGGCTACACCTTC.

J is TRBJ2-1 and V is TRBV6-1, with TRBD1 identical over 7 bases. J lost 4 bases, V lost 5 bases, and 5 bases had no gene match. From germline, CDR1 is MNHNS and CDR2 SASEGT. The length of the CDR3 is 14 residues. CDR3: CASSQGGRYNEQFF. The DNA for the CDR3 is TGTGCCAGCAGTCAAGGGGGCAGGTACAATGAGCAGTTCTTC.

This clone was detected a few times. The V call is TRBV5-1, the J call TRBJ2-6; D might be TRBD2 (6 bases). The germline V gene has CDR1 SGHRS and CDR2 YFSETQ. The CDR3 is 19 amino acids. Trimming removed 4 bases from V and 4 bases from J, with 24 bases in between. CDR3 DNA: TGCGCCAGCAGCCCCCCGGGACTCAGGACGATGCGGGGGGCCAACGTCCTGACTTTC. It is translated as CASSPPGLRTMRGANVLTF.